Listed here is a single TCR beta chain. These data are taken from a study of blood T cells in healthy people across ages. The CDR3 is 11 amino acids. Germline V lookup: CDR1 MNHEY, CDR2 SVGAGI. The V end lost 6 bases, the J end lost 6 bases, and 7 bases lay between the germline ends. It was with a sample-barcoded 5' primer and a J-beta primer mix that a second PCR of roughly 6 to 12 cycles was run. TCRdb re-derived calls from the 5' RACE reads in MiXCR, one entry per CDR3 protein. In the table there are 600,000 or so distinct CDR3 sequences, 21% of which are singletons. The clonotype was recovered from a man between 65 and 85 years old in good health. This sequence joins TRBV6-5 and TRBJ2-3; D not certain. The sample comprised blood. DNA of the CDR3: TGTGCCAGCAGGCGAACGGATACGCAGTATTTT. This gives the protein CASRRTDTQYF.